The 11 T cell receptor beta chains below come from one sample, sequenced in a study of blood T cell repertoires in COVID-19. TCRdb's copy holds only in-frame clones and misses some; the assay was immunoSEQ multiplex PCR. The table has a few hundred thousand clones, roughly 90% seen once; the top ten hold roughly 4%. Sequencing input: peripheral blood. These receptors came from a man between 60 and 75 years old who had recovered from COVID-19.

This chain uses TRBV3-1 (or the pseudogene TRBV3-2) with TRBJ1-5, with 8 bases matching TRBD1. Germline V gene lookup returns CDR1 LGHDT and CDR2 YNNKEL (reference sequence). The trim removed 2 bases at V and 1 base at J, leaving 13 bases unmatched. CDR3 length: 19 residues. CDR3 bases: TGTGCCAGCAGCCAAATGAGACAGGGGTCGTTTTTCAGCAATCAGCCCCAGCATTTT. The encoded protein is CASSQMRQGSFFSNQPQHF.

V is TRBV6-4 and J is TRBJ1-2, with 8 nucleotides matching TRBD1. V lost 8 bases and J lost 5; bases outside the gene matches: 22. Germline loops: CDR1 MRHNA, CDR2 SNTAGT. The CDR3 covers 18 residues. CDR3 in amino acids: CASERYTGGDAQLYGYTF. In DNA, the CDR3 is TGTGCCAGCGAAAGGTATACAGGGGGGGACGCCCAACTTTATGGCTACACCTTC.

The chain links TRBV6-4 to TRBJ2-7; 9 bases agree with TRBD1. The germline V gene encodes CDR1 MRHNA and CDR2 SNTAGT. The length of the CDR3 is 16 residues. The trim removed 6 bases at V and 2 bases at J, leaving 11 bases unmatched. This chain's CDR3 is CASSPFSGQGPYEQYF. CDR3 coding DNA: TGTGCCAGCAGCCCCTTTTCGGGACAGGGACCCTACGAGCAGTACTTC.

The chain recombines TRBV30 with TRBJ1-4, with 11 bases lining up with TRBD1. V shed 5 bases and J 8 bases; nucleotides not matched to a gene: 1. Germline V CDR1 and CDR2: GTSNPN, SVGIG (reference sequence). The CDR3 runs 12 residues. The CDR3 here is CAWGTGGEKLFF. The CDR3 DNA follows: TGTGCCTGGGGGACAGGGGGAGAAAAACTGTTTTTT.

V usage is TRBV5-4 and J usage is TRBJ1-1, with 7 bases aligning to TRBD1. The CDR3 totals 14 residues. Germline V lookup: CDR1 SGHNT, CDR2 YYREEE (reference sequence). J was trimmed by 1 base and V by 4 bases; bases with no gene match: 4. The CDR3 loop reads CASSNRDRNTEAFF. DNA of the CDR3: TGTGCCAGCAGCAACCGGGACAGGAACACTGAAGCTTTCTTT.

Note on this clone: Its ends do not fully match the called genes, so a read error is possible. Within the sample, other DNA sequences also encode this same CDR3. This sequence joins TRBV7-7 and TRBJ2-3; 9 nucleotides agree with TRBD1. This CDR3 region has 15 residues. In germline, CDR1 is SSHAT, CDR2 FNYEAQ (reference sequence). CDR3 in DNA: TGTGCTAGCAGCCCCGGACAGGGGAGCACAGATACGCAGTATTTT. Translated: CASSPGQGSTDTQYF.

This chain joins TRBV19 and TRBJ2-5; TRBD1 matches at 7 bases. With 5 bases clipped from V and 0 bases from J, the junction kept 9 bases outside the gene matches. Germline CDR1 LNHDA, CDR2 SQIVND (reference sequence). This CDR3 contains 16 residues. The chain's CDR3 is CASSVGGLRYQETQYF. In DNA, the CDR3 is TGTGCCAGTAGTGTAGGGGGCTTGCGTTACCAAGAGACCCAGTACTTC.

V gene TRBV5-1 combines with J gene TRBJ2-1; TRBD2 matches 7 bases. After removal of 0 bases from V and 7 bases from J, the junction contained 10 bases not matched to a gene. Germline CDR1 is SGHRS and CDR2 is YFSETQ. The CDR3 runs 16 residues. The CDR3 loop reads CASSLGSSGKGNEQFF. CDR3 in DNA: TGCGCCAGCAGCTTGGGATCTAGCGGAAAAGGGAATGAGCAGTTCTTC.

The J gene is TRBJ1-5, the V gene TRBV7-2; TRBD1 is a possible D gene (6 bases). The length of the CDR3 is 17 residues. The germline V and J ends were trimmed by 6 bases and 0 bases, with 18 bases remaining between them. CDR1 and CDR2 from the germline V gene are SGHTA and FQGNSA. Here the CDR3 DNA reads TGTGCCAGCAGTTCATTGGGGCAGGGGCGTAGCAATCAGCCCCAGCATTTT. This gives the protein CASSSLGQGRSNQPQHF.

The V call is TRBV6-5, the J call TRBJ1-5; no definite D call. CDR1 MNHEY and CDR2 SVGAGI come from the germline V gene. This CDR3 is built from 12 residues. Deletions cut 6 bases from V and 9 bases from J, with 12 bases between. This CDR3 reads CASSPDSRPQHF. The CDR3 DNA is TGTGCCAGCAGCCCAGACTCACGGCCCCAGCATTTT.

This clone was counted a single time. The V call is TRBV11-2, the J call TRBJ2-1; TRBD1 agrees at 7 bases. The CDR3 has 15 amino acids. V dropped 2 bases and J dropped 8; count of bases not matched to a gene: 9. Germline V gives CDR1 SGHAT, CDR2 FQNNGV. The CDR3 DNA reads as TGTGCCAGCAGCTTATTACAGGGGACCCAGTATGAGCAGTTCTTC. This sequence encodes CASSLLQGTQYEQFF.